This T cell receptor beta chain was sequenced during a study of early T cells in non-severe SARS-CoV-2 infection (dated by TCRdb to the early 2020s). For the study in its entirety: Because TCR sequencing relied on bulk RNA taken from unsorted whole blood, pairing of alpha and beta chains was not possible. Points the paper makes about the study in general: Matching against VDJdb was skewed toward anti-spike CD8 responses, likely underestimated virus-specific expansions, and missed private and CD4 specificities.

CDR1 and CDR2 were assigned from the germline V gene as WSHSY and SAAADI. The germline ends are 8 bases apart after V is trimmed by 4 bases and J by 4 bases. From its cysteine to its phenylalanine, the CDR3 spans 12 amino acids. The entry retains the CDR3 DNA only, 36 bases that are in frame from base 1. The study was a case-control design nested within a healthcare worker cohort in London, UK, with weekly nasopharyngeal swab PCR tests and blood sampling. Healthcare workers were recruited between 23 and 31 March 2020, during the week of the UK lockdown, and were followed weekly for up to about 15 weeks. Preparation of the library involved 5' RACE. The sample was run on a NextSeq 500. Unique molecular identifiers were attached to individual cDNA molecules in the TCR library protocol so that sequencing error and PCR bias could be corrected. Both TCR alpha and beta chains were sequenced, and tight co-correlation was observed between alpha and beta sequence abundances in each sample. For the original study's pipeline: Decombinator V4 was used to annotate the V gene, J gene and CDR3 of the TCR sequences. Expanded TCRs were defined as changing significantly between any two time points under a Poisson model with p below 0.0001. Abundances of TCRs were expressed as counts per million after normalisation to the total number of TCRs sequenced in each sample. TRAV1-2 paired with TRAJ12, TRAJ20 or TRAJ33 defined MAIT TCRs, while TRAV10 paired with TRAJ18 defined iNKT TCRs. VDJdb, accessed on 1 November 2021, was searched for TCRs annotated for CMV, EBV and SARS-CoV-2, and TCRs annotated for more than one antigen were excluded. TCRdb handled the public reads itself, with Q25 trimming in fastp and clone calling in MiXCR, and kept productive beta chains. Each CDR3 protein appears once, grouped with its most common genes and DNA. The V and J calls were determined by TCRdb, not by the authors. This sample comprises 65,000 to 70,000 distinct CDR3 sequences, 9.5% to 15% of them detected only once. The top ten hold 1.5% to 2% of the sample.

The table lists this clonotype with many counts. Its antigen remains unidentified. Base qualities are not recorded, but no much larger clone differs from it by a single base. This clonotype originated in an adult who was a healthcare worker with PCR-confirmed SARS-CoV-2 infection or an uninfected control (not recorded which). The receptor chain draws on TRBV10-2 and TRBJ2-7; confidence is insufficient to name the D gene. Sequencing was carried out using whole blood. The CDR3 region has the sequence CASSVNGYEQYF. Read as DNA, the sequence is TGCGCCAGCAGTGTTAATGGGTACGAGCAGTACTTC.